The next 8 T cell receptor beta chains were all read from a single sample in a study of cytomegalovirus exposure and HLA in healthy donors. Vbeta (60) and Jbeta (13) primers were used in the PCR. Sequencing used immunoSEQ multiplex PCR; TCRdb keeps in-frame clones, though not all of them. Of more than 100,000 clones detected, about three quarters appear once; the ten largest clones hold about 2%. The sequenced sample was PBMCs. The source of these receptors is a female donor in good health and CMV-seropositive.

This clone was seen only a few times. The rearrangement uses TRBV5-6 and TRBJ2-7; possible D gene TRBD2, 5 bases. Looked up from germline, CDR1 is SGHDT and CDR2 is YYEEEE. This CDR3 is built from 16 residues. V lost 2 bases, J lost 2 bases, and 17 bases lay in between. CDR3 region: CASSFAPSSSAYEQYF. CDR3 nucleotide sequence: TGTGCCAGCAGCTTCGCCCCCTCTAGCTCCGCCTACGAGCAGTACTTC.

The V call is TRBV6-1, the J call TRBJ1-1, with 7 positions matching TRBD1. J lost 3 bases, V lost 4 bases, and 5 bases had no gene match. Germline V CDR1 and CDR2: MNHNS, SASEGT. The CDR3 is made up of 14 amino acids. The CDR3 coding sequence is TGTGCCAGCAGTGCTGGACAGGTTGACACTGAAGCTTTCTTT. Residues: CASSAGQVDTEAFF.

This CDR3 is CASSQLRQGSYNEQFF. The CDR3 coding sequence is TGCGCCAGCAGCCAACTCAGACAAGGGAGTTACAATGAGCAGTTCTTC. V is TRBV4-1 and J is TRBJ2-1; D perhaps matches TRBD2 (5 bases). CDR1 is MGHRA and CDR2 is YSYEKL in the germline V gene. This CDR3 is 16 amino acids long. V gave up 2 bases and J gave up 4 bases, with 15 bases separating them.

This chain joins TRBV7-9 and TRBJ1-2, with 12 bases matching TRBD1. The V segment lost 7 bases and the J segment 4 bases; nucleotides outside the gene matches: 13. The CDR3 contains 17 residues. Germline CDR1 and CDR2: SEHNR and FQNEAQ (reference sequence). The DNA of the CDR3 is TGTGCCAGCAACCCGGGACAGGGGGCCTTAGGCGGCTATGGCTACACCTTC. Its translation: CASNPGQGALGGYGYTF.

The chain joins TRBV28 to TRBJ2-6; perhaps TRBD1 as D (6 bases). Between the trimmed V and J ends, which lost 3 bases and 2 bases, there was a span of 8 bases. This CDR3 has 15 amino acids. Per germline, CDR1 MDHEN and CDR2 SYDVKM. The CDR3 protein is CASSFGGTGANVLTF. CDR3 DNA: TGTGCCAGCAGTTTTGGGGGCACTGGGGCCAACGTCCTGACTTTC. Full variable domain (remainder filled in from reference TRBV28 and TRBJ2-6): DVKVTQSSRYLVKRTGEKVFLECVQDMDHENMFWYRQDPGLGLRLIYFSYDVKMKEKGDIPEGYSVSREKKERFSLILESASTNQTSMYLCASSFGGTGANVLTFGAGSRLTVL.

The CDR3 region is CASSAGSGRLGYTF. CDR3 in DNA: TGTGCCAGCAGCGCGGGGTCCGGAAGGCTTGGCTACACCTTC. The chain recombines TRBV9 with TRBJ1-2; D gene ambiguous. The V gene lost 3 bases and the J gene lost 7 bases, with 16 bases spanning the gap. The CDR3 is 14 amino acids. CDR1 is SGDLS and CDR2 is YYNGEE in the germline V gene. Filled out from reference TRBV9 and TRBJ1-2, the complete variable domain reads DSGVTQTPKHLITATGQRVTLRCSPRSGDLSVYWYQQSLDQGLQFLIQYYNGEERAKGNILERFSAQQFPDLHSELNLSSLELGDSALYFCASSAGSGRLGYTFGSGTRLTVV.

CDR3 bases: TGTGCCAGCAGCCTCATACCGGGACAGACCCTCTCGGGTCGTGGCTACACCTTC. Translating it yields CASSLIPGQTLSGRGYTF. The rearrangement joins TRBV28 to TRBJ1-2, with 7 bases fitting TRBD1. Germline CDR1 reads MDHEN; CDR2 reads SYDVKM. This CDR3 has 18 residues. V trimming: 6 bases; J trimming: 7 bases; junction bases outside the gene matches: 23.

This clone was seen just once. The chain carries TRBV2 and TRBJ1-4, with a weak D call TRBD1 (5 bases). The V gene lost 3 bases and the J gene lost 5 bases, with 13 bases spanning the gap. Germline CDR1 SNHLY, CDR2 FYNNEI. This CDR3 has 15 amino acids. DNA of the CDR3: TGTGCCAGCAGTGATGAACAGGCCTTAAATGAAAAACTGTTTTTT. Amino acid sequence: CASSDEQALNEKLFF.